This T cell receptor (beta chain) was sequenced for a study of blood T cell repertoires in COVID-19 (TCRdb year 2020). Some background on the complete study: Samples from collaborators originated in the United States, Italy and Spain and spanned both the acute and convalescent phases of COVID-19. The prospective study material was composed of cDNA or gDNA derived from T cells, B-cell-depleted T cells, or PBMCs. Deeply sampled blood TCRbeta repertoires from subjects exposed to, actively infected with, or recovered from COVID-19 were included in the dataset. A freely available public database, intended as a resource for researchers studying the immune response to SARS-CoV-2, is where the repertoires were released. Samples were obtained from the ongoing ImmuneRACE study (first 160 participants) and from about 1,300 subjects provided by 6 global collaborators. Sample metadata almost always included a de-identified subject ID, COVID-19 status, age in years and sex. HLA class I and class II types, where available, came from metadata supplied by the sample provider rather than from assay-based typing. Broad study findings and their caveats: The quantity of clinical and demographic metadata differed by source and by participant and was supplied without curation.

TCRbeta CDR3 regions were amplified from genomic DNA by means of the immunoSEQ Assay, a bias-controlled multiplex PCR. Turning to the authors' computational methods: Nucleated cell counts per sample were estimated from amplification of reference gene primers within the assay. To quantify the absolute abundance of each unique TCRbeta CDR3 rearrangement, sequence reads were collapsed and filtered. For each sample, productive Simpson clonality was calculated by taking the square root of Simpson's diversity index across productive rearrangements. Entries here come from immuneACCESS through TCRdb and include only in-frame sequences with V and J called. Some clones fail to appear in such tables; in the studies checked, an unresolved V gene covers under half of the shortfall, and the cause of the remainder is unknown. That table furnishes V, J and clone size, whereas the DNA furnished D and trimming. The sample profile shows 250,000 or so clones; 86% of them were found once. The top ten constitute 9% to 15% of the sample.

The CDR3 has 11 amino acids, counting the end cysteine and phenylalanine. The CDR3 DNA has 33 bases and is translated from base 1. Trimming takes 5 bases from V and 5 bases from J, and the germline ends sit 5 bases apart. With respect to this clone: Its recognized antigen is unknown. Base qualities are missing; no much larger clone stands one base away.

Collaborating institutions collected whole blood in K2EDTA tubes following their own protocols. For TCRbeta analysis, collaborators shipped samples as frozen whole blood, isolated PBMCs, or DNA extracted from either of those sample types. This sequence was found in a man aged 80 or over with acute or convalescent COVID-19. Rearrangement joined TRBV12-3 or TRBV12-4 to TRBJ2-3; the D gene cannot be named for sure. The source material was peripheral blood. The bases are TGTGCCAGCAGTCTTAAAGATACGCAGTATTTT. This translates into CASSLKDTQYF.